Listed below are T cell receptor beta chains from one sample, sequenced in a study of blood T cell repertoires in COVID-19. Clones were sequenced by immunoSEQ multiplex PCR, and TCRdb holds only the in-frame ones, with some missing. The sample lists fewer than 350,000 clones; 85% to 90% were seen once. Sequencing used peripheral blood. These receptors were obtained from a woman aged 25 to 39 with COVID-19, enrolled during active disease. Each CDR3 is given with its conserved first and last residue. A D gene is named only where the DNA matches it firmly. Size is omitted from some rows. Given values are once, few, many or a class for expanded clones.

clone size: NA; V gene: TRBV11-2; D gene: NA; J gene: TRBJ2-7; CDR3 protein: CASSLVQGTYEQYF; CDR3 DNA: TGTGCCAGCAGCTTAGTTCAGGGTACCTACGAGCAGTACTTC
clone size: NA; V gene: TRBV18; D gene: TRBD2; J gene: TRBJ2-6; CDR3 protein: CASSPQRGAVTGANVLTF; CDR3 DNA: TGTGCCAGCTCACCACAGCGGGGCGCGGTGACTGGGGCCAACGTCCTGACTTTC
clone size: NA; V gene: TRBV28; D gene: TRBD2; J gene: TRBJ2-7; CDR3 protein: CASSLGGGTSYEQYF; CDR3 DNA: TGTGCCAGCAGTTTGGGCGGGGGGACTTCCTACGAGCAGTACTTC
clone size: NA; V gene: TRBV28; D gene: NA; J gene: TRBJ2-7; CDR3 protein: CASSSFRGIVYEQYF; CDR3 DNA: TGTGCCAGCAGTTCATTTCGGGGGATAGTCTACGAGCAGTACTTC
clone size: once; V gene: TRBV2; D gene: NA; J gene: TRBJ1-5; CDR3 protein: CASSEGGYNQPQHF; CDR3 DNA: TGTGCCAGCAGTGAGGGGGGATACAATCAGCCCCAGCATTTT
clone size: NA; V gene: TRBV10-1; D gene: TRBD2; J gene: TRBJ2-3; CDR3 protein: CASHSGGASGNYFCTDTQYF; CDR3 DNA: TGCGCCAGCCATAGCGGGGGGGCCTCCGGGAATTATTTCTGCACAGATACGCAGTATTTT
clone size: NA; V gene: TRBV5-1; D gene: NA; J gene: TRBJ2-5; CDR3 protein: CASSLRLWAETQYF; CDR3 DNA: TGCGCCAGCAGCTTACGCCTATGGGCGGAGACCCAGTACTTC
clone size: NA; V gene: TRBV19; D gene: NA; J gene: TRBJ2-2; CDR3 protein: CATHETGTQFTGELFF; CDR3 DNA: TGTGCCACTCACGAAACCGGGACACAGTTCACCGGGGAGCTGTTTTTT
clone size: NA; V gene: TRBV5-1; D gene: NA; J gene: TRBJ1-2; CDR3 protein: CASSLGRQPRYGYTF; CDR3 DNA: TGCGCCAGCAGCTTGGGGCGACAGCCCCGGTATGGCTACACCTTC
clone size: few; V gene: TRBV7-9; D gene: TRBD2; J gene: TRBJ2-7; CDR3 protein: CASSLVYLGRAPNYEQYF; CDR3 DNA: TGTGCCAGCAGCTTAGTCTACCTGGGGAGGGCACCCAACTACGAGCAGTACTTC
clone size: NA; V gene: TRBV3-1/TRBV3-2; D gene: NA; J gene: TRBJ2-2; CDR3 protein: CASSGPGQNTGELFF; CDR3 DNA: TGTGCCAGCAGCGGACCGGGACAGAACACCGGGGAGCTGTTTTTT
clone size: NA; V gene: TRBV5-1; D gene: TRBD1; J gene: TRBJ1-5; CDR3 protein: CASSLGTGLNQPQHF; CDR3 DNA: TGCGCCAGCAGCTTGGGGACAGGGCTAAATCAGCCCCAGCATTTT
clone size: few; V gene: TRBV9; D gene: NA; J gene: TRBJ1-1; CDR3 protein: CASSVGGTRSEAFF; CDR3 DNA: TGTGCCAGCAGCGTAGGAGGGACTAGGAGTGAAGCTTTCTTT
clone size: NA; V gene: TRBV29-1; D gene: TRBD1; J gene: TRBJ1-4; CDR3 protein: CSVRTGANEKLFF; CDR3 DNA: TGCAGCGTACGGACAGGGGCAAATGAAAAACTGTTTTTT
clone size: NA; V gene: TRBV5-6; D gene: NA; J gene: TRBJ1-3; CDR3 protein: CASSLVASGNTIYF; CDR3 DNA: TGTGCCAGCAGCTTGGTGGCCTCTGGAAACACCATATATTTT
clone size: NA; V gene: TRBV7-8; D gene: TRBD2; J gene: TRBJ2-5; CDR3 protein: CASSSSGGVAETQYF; CDR3 DNA: TGTGCCAGCAGCTCCAGCGGGGGGGTGGCGGAGACCCAGTACTTC